This T cell receptor (beta chain) was sequenced in a study of T-cell memory formation after mild COVID-19. Background on the study: The TCR clusters were mostly specific to one donor. Study conclusions and caveats: Contracting clones from day 15 to 85 had balanced CD4/CD8; later expanders favoured CD4+.

This CDR3 is built from 15 residues. Trimming shortened V by 5 bases and J by 2 bases, and 13 bases separated the two germline ends. Germline CDR1 reads SGHTA; CDR2 reads FQGTGA. By its share, this clonotype is medium-sized. Its antigen is unknown. TCRdb re-analysed the 5' RACE reads in MiXCR, keeping a single row per CDR3 protein. The sample consists of roughly 450,000 distinct CDR3 sequences, 15% to 20% of them appearing once. The clonotype originates from an adult woman who had mild COVID-19 (a few samples of this study predate the infection). Cell type and time point are not known. J is TRBJ1-5 and V is TRBV7-3, with D unclear. The sample consisted of PBMCs or a T cell subset sorted from them (not recorded which). This CDR3 is CASSESDGCNQPQHF. Written as DNA, the CDR3 is TGTGCCAGCAGCGAATCCGACGGTTGCAATCAGCCCCAGCATTTT.